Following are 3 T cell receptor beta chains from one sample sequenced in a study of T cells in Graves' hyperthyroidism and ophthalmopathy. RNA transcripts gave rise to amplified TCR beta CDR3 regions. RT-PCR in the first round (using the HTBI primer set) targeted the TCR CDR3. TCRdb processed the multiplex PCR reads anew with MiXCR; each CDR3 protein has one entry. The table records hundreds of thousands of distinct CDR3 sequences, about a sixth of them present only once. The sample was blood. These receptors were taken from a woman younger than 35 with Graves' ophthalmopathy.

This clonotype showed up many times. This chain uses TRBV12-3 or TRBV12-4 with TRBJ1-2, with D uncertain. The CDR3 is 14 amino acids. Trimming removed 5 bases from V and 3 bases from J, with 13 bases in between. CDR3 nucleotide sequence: TGTGCCAGCAGTCTAGGGTCGGATTACTATGGCTACACCTTC. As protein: CASSLGSDYYGYTF.

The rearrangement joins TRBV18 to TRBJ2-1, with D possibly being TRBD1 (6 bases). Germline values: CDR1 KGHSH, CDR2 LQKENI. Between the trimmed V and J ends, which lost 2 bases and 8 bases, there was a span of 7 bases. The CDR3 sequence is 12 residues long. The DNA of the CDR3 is TGTGCCAGCTCACCAGGGGGCGATGAGCAGTTCTTC. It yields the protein CASSPGGDEQFF.

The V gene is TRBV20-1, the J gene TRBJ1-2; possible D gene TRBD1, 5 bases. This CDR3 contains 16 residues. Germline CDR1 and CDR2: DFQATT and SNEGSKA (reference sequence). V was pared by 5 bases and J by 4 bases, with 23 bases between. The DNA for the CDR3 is TGCAGTGCTCCGACAGTCCCCTGGGATCCCGCCTATGGCTACACCTTC. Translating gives CSAPTVPWDPAYGYTF.